A single sample gave rise to the 27 T cell receptor beta chains below, sequenced in a study of beta chain features in type 1 diabetes. Study-level findings and limits: Type 1 diabetes patients had TCRB CDR3s that were shorter (moderately but significantly so) in all four CD4+ subsets.

The investigators reverse transcribed all of the isolated RNA, so they sequenced expressed TCRB transcripts. Generated by immunoSEQ multiplex PCR, the TCRdb table keeps only in-frame clones and is missing some. The table includes about 400,000 clones, roughly an eighth detected once. Antigens of these TCRs are unknown. Sequencing was performed on naive CD4+ T cells from blood. Receptor source: a woman between 18 and 29 years old with type 1 diabetes.

The rearrangement uses TRBV25-1 and TRBJ2-3, with D unclear. The germline CDR1 and CDR2 sequences are MGHDK and SYGVNS. CDR3 length equals 13 residues. The V end was cut by 7 bases, the J end by 0 bases, with 8 bases between. In DNA, the CDR3 is TGTGCCAGCAAAAGACTGAGCACAGATACGCAGTATTTT. It codes for CASKRLSTDTQYF. Full variable domain (rest looked up from reference TRBV25-1 and TRBJ2-3): EADIYQTPRYLVIGTGKKITLECSQTMGHDKMYWYQQDPGMELHLIHYSYGVNSTEKGDLSSESTVSRIRTEHFPLTLESARPSHTSQYLCASKRLSTDTQYFGPGTRLTVL.

The CDR3 DNA follows: TGTGCCAGCAGTTACTCGCGGGGGGGGATTGTAGATACGCAGTATTTT. This translates into CASSYSRGGIVDTQYF. The rearrangement joins TRBV6-5 to TRBJ2-3; the match to TRBD2 covers 9 bases. There are 16 residues in the CDR3. From germline, CDR1 is MNHEY and CDR2 SVGAGI. J was trimmed by 5 bases and V by 0 bases; bases with no gene match: 6.

This clone came up a few times. The V call is TRBV27, the J call TRBJ1-2, with 10 bases that match TRBD1. Germline V gene lookup returns CDR1 MNHEY and CDR2 SMNVEV (reference sequence). The CDR3 is 16 amino acids. V shed 5 bases and J 8 bases; nucleotides not matched to a gene: 14. The CDR3 spells CASSTGQGTARGGYTF. CDR3 DNA sequence: TGTGCCAGCAGTACGGGACAGGGGACGGCAAGAGGAGGCTACACCTTC.

V is TRBV7-9 and J is TRBJ2-1, with D perhaps matching TRBD2 (6 bases). Germline assignment: CDR1 SEHNR and CDR2 FQNEAQ (reference sequence). This CDR3 is 15 amino acids long. Trimming pared 1 base from V and 3 bases from J, leaving 10 bases between. This CDR3 reads CASSLGLAFYNEQFF. The CDR3 coding sequence is TGTGCCAGCAGCTTAGGGCTAGCGTTCTACAATGAGCAGTTCTTC.

This clone was observed a few times. This chain's CDR3 is CASSFSPLGVGRSLLFF. CDR3 coding DNA: TGTGCCAGCAGCTTTAGCCCTCTCGGAGTGGGGAGGTCTTTGCTGTTTTTT. The chain carries TRBV7-2 and TRBJ1-4; D remains unclear. V was pared by 3 bases and J by 14 bases, with 28 bases between. This CDR3 region has 17 residues. Germline lookup yields CDR1 SGHTA and CDR2 FQGNSA.

This clone was counted a few times. This sequence joins TRBV13 and TRBJ2-7, with D possibly TRBD1 on 6 matching bases. Germline loops: CDR1 PRHDT, CDR2 FYEKMQ (reference sequence). The CDR3 runs 14 residues. Trimming shortened V by 3 bases and J by 3 bases, and 12 bases separated the two germline ends. CDR3 in amino acids: CASSFTGSYYEQYF. CDR3 bases: TGTGCCAGCAGCTTTACAGGGAGCTACTACGAGCAGTACTTC. The variable domain in full, completed from reference TRBV13 and TRBJ2-7, reads AAGVIQSPRHLIKEKRETATLKCYPIPRHDTVYWYQQGPGQDPQFLISFYEKMQSDKGSIPDRFSAQQFSDYHSELNMSSLELGDSALYFCASSFTGSYYEQYFGPGTRLTVT.

This sequence joins TRBV2 and TRBJ1-2, with a possible D match to TRBD1 (5 bases). The CDR3 length is 11 residues. The V end was cut by 8 bases, the J end by 6 bases, with 10 bases between. Germline V gene sequence: CDR1 SNHLY, CDR2 FYNNEI. DNA of the CDR3: TGTGCCAGCTTTGCAGGGAATGGCTACACCTTC. It translates to CASFAGNGYTF.

This clone has only a few counts. This chain connects TRBV11-2 to TRBJ2-4, with TRBD1 as a possible D gene (6 bases). Germline V CDR1 and CDR2: SGHAT, FQNNGV. The CDR3 contains 15 residues. The V and J ends lost 3 bases and 3 bases respectively, with 12 bases between them. In DNA form, the CDR3 reads TGTGCCAGCAGCTTTGTCTTGGACAGCAAAAACATTCAGTACTTC. Its protein product is CASSFVLDSKNIQYF.

The table lists this clone with a few counts. The V call is TRBV19, the J call TRBJ2-6; 9 bases agree with TRBD2. V lost 3 bases and J lost 0; bases outside the gene matches: 3. The CDR3 totals 17 residues. Germline-derived CDR1 and CDR2 are LNHDA and SQIVND (reference sequence). CDR3: CASSIDSGGSGANVLTF. Written as DNA, the CDR3 is TGTGCCAGTAGTATCGATAGCGGGGGCTCTGGGGCCAACGTCCTGACTTTC.

The chain joins TRBV19 to TRBJ1-4; D gene unclear. Trimming cost V 2 bases and J 3 bases, with 7 bases left between them. This CDR3 has 14 residues. Germline CDR1 is LNHDA and CDR2 is SQIVND (reference sequence). This chain's CDR3 is CASSIQASNEKLFF. The CDR3 coding sequence is TGTGCCAGTAGTATACAGGCCTCTAATGAAAAACTGTTTTTT.

The gene calls are TRBV7-2 and TRBJ2-4, with 13 nucleotides matching TRBD2. The V gene's germline CDR1 is SGHTA and CDR2 FQGNSA. Losses at the gene ends were 4 bases for V and 8 bases for J; bases not matched to a gene: 8. The CDR3 runs 16 residues. The CDR3 DNA reads TGTGCCAGCAGCTGGGTTGGGACTAGCGGGGAGCACATTCAGTACTTC. Its translation is CASSWVGTSGEHIQYF.

CDR3 residues: CASSSTTGTEAFF. DNA of the CDR3: TGTGCCAGCAGCTCGACAACTGGCACTGAAGCTTTCTTT. This chain connects TRBV7-2 to TRBJ1-1; no firm D call. V lost 4 bases, J lost 4 bases, and 10 bases lay in between. Per germline, CDR1 SGHTA and CDR2 FQGNSA. The CDR3 runs to 13 residues.

The rearrangement links TRBV28 to TRBJ1-1; tentatively, D is TRBD1 (5 bases). Germline lookup yields CDR1 MDHEN and CDR2 SYDVKM. There are 13 residues in the CDR3. V was pared by 7 bases and J by 5 bases, with 14 bases between. CDR3 nucleotides: TGTGCCAGCACCCTGGGGGGGATTACTGAAGCTTTCTTT. As protein: CASTLGGITEAFF.

The J gene is TRBJ1-2, the V gene TRBV7-9; no reliable D call. The CDR3 loop spans 13 amino acids. The V and J ends lost 5 bases and 4 bases respectively, with 11 bases between them. Germline lookup yields CDR1 SEHNR and CDR2 FQNEAQ (reference sequence). The CDR3 loop is CASSPVGVYGYTF. The CDR3 nucleotides read TGTGCCAGCAGCCCTGTCGGGGTCTATGGCTACACCTTC.

The chain carries TRBV11-2 and TRBJ2-3; D not resolved. The CDR3 loop spans 13 amino acids. Germline V gives CDR1 SGHAT, CDR2 FQNNGV. V lost 3 bases, J lost 3 bases, and 7 bases lay in between. CDR3 amino acids: CASSFILTDTQYF. The CDR3 DNA is TGTGCCAGCAGCTTTATTTTAACAGATACGCAGTATTTT.

The chain has TRBV14 and TRBJ2-7, with 8 bases lining up with TRBD1. This CDR3 region has 16 residues. The trim removed 4 bases at V and 2 bases at J, leaving 10 bases unmatched. Germline CDR1 SGHDN, CDR2 FVKESK. The CDR3 spells CASSPPGTGTPYEQYF. Written as DNA, the CDR3 is TGTGCCAGCAGCCCCCCCGGGACAGGCACTCCCTACGAGCAGTACTTC. The full variable domain, rest sourced from reference TRBV14 and TRBJ2-7, is EAGVTQFPSHSVIEKGQTVTLRCDPISGHDNLYWYRRVMGKEIKFLLHFVKESKQDESGMPNNRFLAERTGGTYSTLKVQPAELEDSGVYFCASSPPGTGTPYEQYFGPGTRLTVT.

The chain recombines TRBV27 with TRBJ2-6; 8 bases match TRBD1. The J segment lost 0 bases and the V segment lost 6 bases, leaving 7 bases of the junction unmatched. The CDR3 covers 17 residues. Germline V gene data show CDR1 as MNHEY and CDR2 as SMNVEV (reference sequence). The DNA of the CDR3 is TGTGCCAGCAGCCGGGGACAGGCGAGCTCTGGGGCCAACGTCCTGACTTTC. Its protein is CASSRGQASSGANVLTF.

V gene TRBV7-8 combines with J gene TRBJ2-2; weak D call: TRBD1 (6 bases). This CDR3 contains 15 residues. In germline, CDR1 is SGHVS, CDR2 FQNEAQ. The V end was cut by 2 bases, the J end by 3 bases, with 10 bases between. CDR3 in DNA: TGTGCCAGCAGCTTATGGAACAGGGACACCGGGGAGCTGTTTTTT. It specifies CASSLWNRDTGELFF.

This clone was counted a few times. Other DNA sequences of this sample code for an identical CDR3. The chain has TRBV30 and TRBJ1-2, with a possible D match to TRBD1 (6 bases). Trimming stripped 3 bases from V and 5 bases from J, with 10 bases between. Germline CDR1 GTSNPN, CDR2 SVGIG (reference sequence). This CDR3 is 12 amino acids long. DNA of the CDR3: TGTGCCTGGAGCCCAGGGGATTATGGCTACACCTTC. Its protein product is CAWSPGDYGYTF.

The V gene is TRBV18, the J gene TRBJ1-5, with D maybe TRBD1 (6 bases). The CDR3 runs to 16 residues. CDR1 and CDR2 (germline): KGHSH, LQKENI. V lost 1 base and J lost 0, with 10 bases in between. DNA for the CDR3: TGTGCCAGCTCACCACGAGGGGGGGATAGCAATCAGCCCCAGCATTTT. Translating it yields CASSPRGGDSNQPQHF.

This clone has more than one count but fewer than ten. One end of the junction does not line up with germline, which may come from a read error. J is TRBJ2-1 and V is TRBV28, with a tentative D call TRBD2 (5 bases). This CDR3 has 13 residues. Looked up from germline, CDR1 is MDHEN and CDR2 is SYDVKM. In nucleotides, the CDR3 is TGTGCCAGCAGTTTACCCGGCGGGCCTCCTTCCGTCTTC. The encoded protein is CASSLPGGPPSVF.

The chain has TRBV5-1 and TRBJ2-2, with 11 nucleotides matching TRBD1. The V segment lost 4 bases and the J segment 3 bases; nucleotides outside the gene matches: 8. The CDR3 has 17 residues. CDR1 is SGHRS and CDR2 is YFSETQ in the germline V gene. The CDR3 loop is CASSPHGQGADTGELFF. The CDR3 DNA reads as TGCGCCAGCAGCCCACATGGACAGGGGGCAGACACCGGGGAGCTGTTTTTT.

This chain links TRBV19 with TRBJ2-7; tentative D call: TRBD1 (6 bases). Trimming cost V 7 bases and J 1 base, with 8 bases left between them. The V gene's germline CDR1 is LNHDA and CDR2 SQIVND (reference sequence). This CDR3 contains 12 residues. The chain's CDR3 is CASIGQSYEQYF. The CDR3 DNA sequence: TGTGCCAGTATCGGACAGTCCTACGAGCAGTACTTC.

The chain joins TRBV14 to TRBJ2-3; 12 bases align to TRBD1. The germline CDR1 and CDR2 sequences are SGHDN and FVKESK. The CDR3 contains 15 residues. V dropped 6 bases and J dropped 8; count of bases not matched to a gene: 9. The CDR3 nucleotides read TGTGCCAGCAGAAACTCGGGACAGGGGGCGTTTACGCAGTATTTT. This gives the protein CASRNSGQGAFTQYF. Together with reference TRBV14 and TRBJ2-3, the CDR3 gives the full variable domain: EAGVTQFPSHSVIEKGQTVTLRCDPISGHDNLYWYRRVMGKEIKFLLHFVKESKQDESGMPNNRFLAERTGGTYSTLKVQPAELEDSGVYFCASRNSGQGAFTQYFGPGTRLTVL.

This clone was counted only a few times. The V gene is TRBV4-2, the J gene TRBJ2-2, with D perhaps TRBD2 (6 bases). Germline CDR1 and CDR2: LGHNA and YNFKEQ. The CDR3 extends over 17 amino acids. The V and J ends lost 1 base and 4 bases respectively, with 16 bases between them. The CDR3 nucleotides are TGTGCCAGCAGCCAAGTAGAGGCTAGCGTATTCACCGGGGAGCTGTTTTTT. Translating gives CASSQVEASVFTGELFF.

J is TRBJ2-3 and V is TRBV7-2; unclear D gene. Per germline, CDR1 SGHTA and CDR2 FQGNSA. The CDR3 runs to 12 residues. Deletions cut 10 bases from V and 8 bases from J, with 16 bases between. As DNA, the CDR3 is TGTGCCACCGAAAGAGGAAGTGCTACGCAGTATTTT. This translates into CATERGSATQYF.

This sequence joins TRBV7-9 and TRBJ1-2; tentatively, D is TRBD1 (5 bases). The V and J ends lost 5 bases and 8 bases respectively, with 15 bases between them. Germline loops: CDR1 SEHNR, CDR2 FQNEAQ (reference sequence). The CDR3 consists of 13 residues. The CDR3 is CASSGAGLRGYTF. The DNA for the CDR3 is TGTGCCAGCAGCGGGGCTGGGTTACGCGGCTACACCTTC.